This T cell receptor (beta chain) was recorded in a study of memory CD4+ T cells and cytomegalovirus serostatus. Study conclusions and caveats: Suggested: most of the CMV-linked TCR signature lies in CD4+ memory cells.

Trimming at V came to 1 base and at J to 5 bases, leaving 4 bases not matched to a gene. The CDR3 has 15 residues. CDR1 is SGHNT and CDR2 is YYREEE in the germline V gene (reference sequence). To note about this clone: Antigen: not known.

Single viable CD3+CD4+CD8-CD45RO+ cells were sorted as the memory CD4+ T cells. Profiled with immunoSEQ multiplex PCR; TCRdb holds only in-frame clones, not every one. Counted here are about 48,000 clones, around 80% occurring once; the ten biggest clones make up 0.6% to 0.9%. Sample: memory CD4+ T cells from blood. This chain joins TRBV5-4 and TRBJ2-7, with TRBD2 matching over 12 bases. The sequence was collected from an adult in good health and CMV-seronegative. The CDR3 DNA is TGTGCCAGCAGCTTGACTAGCGGGGGGTGGAACGAGCAGTACTTC. The encoded protein is CASSLTSGGWNEQYF.